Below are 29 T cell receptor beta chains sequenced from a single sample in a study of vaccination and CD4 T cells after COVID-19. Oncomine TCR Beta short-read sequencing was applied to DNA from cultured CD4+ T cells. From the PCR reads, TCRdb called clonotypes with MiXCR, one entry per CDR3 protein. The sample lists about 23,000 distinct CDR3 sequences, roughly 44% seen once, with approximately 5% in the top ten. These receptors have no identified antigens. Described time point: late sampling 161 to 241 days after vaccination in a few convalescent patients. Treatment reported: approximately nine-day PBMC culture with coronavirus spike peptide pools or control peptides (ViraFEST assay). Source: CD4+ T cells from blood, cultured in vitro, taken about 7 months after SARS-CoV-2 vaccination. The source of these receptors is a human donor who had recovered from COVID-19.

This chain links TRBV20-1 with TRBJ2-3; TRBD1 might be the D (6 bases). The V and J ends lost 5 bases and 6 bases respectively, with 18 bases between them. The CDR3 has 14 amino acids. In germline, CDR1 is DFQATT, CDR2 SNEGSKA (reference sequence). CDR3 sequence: CSAGDITTSDTQYF. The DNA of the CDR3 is TGCAGTGCTGGGGACATTACGACGTCCGATACGCAGTATTTT.

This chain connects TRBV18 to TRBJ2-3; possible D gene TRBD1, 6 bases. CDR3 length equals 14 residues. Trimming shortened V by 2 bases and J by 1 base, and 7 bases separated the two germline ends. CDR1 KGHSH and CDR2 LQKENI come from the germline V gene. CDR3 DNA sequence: TGTGCCAGCTCACCATCAGGGGGCACAGATACGCAGTATTTT. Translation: CASSPSGGTDTQYF.

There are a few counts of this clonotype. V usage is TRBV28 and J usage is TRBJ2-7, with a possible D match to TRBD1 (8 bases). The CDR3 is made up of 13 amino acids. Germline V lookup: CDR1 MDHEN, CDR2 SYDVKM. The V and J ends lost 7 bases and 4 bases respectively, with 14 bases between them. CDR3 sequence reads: CASINRGGYEQYF. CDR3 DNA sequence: TGTGCCAGCATCAACAGGGGGGGTTACGAGCAGTACTTC.

In nucleotides, the CDR3 is TGTGCCACCAGTGATCGCACGGGGGCGAGCGGGGAGACCCAGTACTTC. Protein sequence: CATSDRTGASGETQYF. V usage is TRBV24-1 and J usage is TRBJ2-5; TRBD1 or TRBD2 may be the D gene (6 bases each). The length of the CDR3 is 16 residues. The germline V and J ends were trimmed by 3 bases and 5 bases, with 18 bases remaining between them. The germline V gene encodes CDR1 KGHDR and CDR2 SFDVKD.

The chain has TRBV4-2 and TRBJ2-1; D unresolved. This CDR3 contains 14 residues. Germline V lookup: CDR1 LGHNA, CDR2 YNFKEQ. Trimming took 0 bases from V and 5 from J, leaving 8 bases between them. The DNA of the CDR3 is TGTGCCAGCAGCCAAGAAGCGACTGACAATGAGCAGTTCTTC. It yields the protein CASSQEATDNEQFF.

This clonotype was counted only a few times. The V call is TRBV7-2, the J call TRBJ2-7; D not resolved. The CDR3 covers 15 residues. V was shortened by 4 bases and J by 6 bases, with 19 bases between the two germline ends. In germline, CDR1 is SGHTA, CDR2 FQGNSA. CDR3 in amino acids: CASSSVRTLPGEQYF. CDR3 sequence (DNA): TGTGCCAGCAGCTCCGTACGGACCCTCCCTGGCGAGCAGTACTTC.

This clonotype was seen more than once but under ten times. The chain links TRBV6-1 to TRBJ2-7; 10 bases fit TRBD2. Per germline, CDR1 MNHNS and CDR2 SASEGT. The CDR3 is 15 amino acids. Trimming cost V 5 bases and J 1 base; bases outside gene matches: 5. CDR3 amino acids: CASSRLAGRSYEQYF. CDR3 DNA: TGTGCCAGCAGTCGACTAGCGGGTCGTTCCTACGAGCAGTACTTC.

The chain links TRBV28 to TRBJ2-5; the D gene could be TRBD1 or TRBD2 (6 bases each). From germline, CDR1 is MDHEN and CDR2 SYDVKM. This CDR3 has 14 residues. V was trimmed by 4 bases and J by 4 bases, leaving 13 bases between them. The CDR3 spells CASSSTGGGETQYF. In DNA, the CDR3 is TGTGCCAGCAGTTCTACCGGGGGCGGAGAGACCCAGTACTTC.

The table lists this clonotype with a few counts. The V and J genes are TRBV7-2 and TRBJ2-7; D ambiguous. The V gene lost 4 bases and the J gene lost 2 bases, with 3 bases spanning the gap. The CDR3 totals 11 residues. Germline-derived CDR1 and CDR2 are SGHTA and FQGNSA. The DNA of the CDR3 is TGTGCCAGCAGCTCCACCTACGAGCAGTACTTC. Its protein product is CASSSTYEQYF.

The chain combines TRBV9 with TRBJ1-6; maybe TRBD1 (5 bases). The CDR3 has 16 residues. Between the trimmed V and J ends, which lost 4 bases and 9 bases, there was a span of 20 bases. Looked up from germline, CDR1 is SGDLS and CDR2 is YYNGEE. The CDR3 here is CASSPSEGLRGSPLHF. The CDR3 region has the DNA TGTGCCAGCAGCCCTAGTGAGGGACTGAGAGGTTCACCCCTCCACTTT.

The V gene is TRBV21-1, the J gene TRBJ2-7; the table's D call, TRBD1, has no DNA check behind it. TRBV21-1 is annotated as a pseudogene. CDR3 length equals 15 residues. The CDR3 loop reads CAVADGDRAIYEQYF. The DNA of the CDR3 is TGTGCCGTCGCCGACGGCGACAGGGCTATCTACGAGCAGTACTTC.

The CDR3 region is CSAKTGGRTEAFF. The CDR3 bases are TGCAGTGCGAAGACAGGGGGCAGGACTGAAGCTTTCTTT. The chain combines TRBV20-1 with TRBJ1-1; 10 bases align to TRBD1. The CDR3 runs 13 residues. Unmatched junction bases numbered 6, after V lost 6 bases and J lost 5 bases. CDR1 is DFQATT and CDR2 is SNEGSKA in the germline V gene (reference sequence).

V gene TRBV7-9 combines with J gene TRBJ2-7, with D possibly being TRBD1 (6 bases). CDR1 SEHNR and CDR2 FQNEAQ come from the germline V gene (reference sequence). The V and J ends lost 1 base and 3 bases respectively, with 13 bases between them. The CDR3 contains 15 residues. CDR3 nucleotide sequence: TGTGCCAGCAGCTTAGGACAGGCGGCGGTCTACGAGCAGTACTTC. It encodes CASSLGQAAVYEQYF.

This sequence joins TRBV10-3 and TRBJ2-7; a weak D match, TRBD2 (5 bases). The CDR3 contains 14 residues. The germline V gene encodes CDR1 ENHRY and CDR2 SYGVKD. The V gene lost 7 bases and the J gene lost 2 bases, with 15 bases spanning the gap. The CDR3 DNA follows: TGTGCCATCAAACCCTCCACGGGAACCTACGAGCAGTACTTC. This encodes CAIKPSTGTYEQYF.

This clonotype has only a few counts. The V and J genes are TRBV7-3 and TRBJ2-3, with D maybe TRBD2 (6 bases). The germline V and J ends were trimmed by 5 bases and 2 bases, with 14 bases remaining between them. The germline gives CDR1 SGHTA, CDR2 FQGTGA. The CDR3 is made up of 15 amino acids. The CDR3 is CASSAGLLNTDTQYF. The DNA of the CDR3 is TGTGCCAGCAGCGCGGGACTTCTTAACACAGATACGCAGTATTTT.

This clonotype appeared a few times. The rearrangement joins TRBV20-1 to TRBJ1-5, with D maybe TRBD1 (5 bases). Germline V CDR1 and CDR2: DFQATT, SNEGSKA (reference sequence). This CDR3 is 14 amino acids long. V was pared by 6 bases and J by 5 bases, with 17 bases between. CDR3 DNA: TGCAGTGCGCCACGGGACGGTACTGATCAGCCCCAGCATTTT. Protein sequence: CSAPRDGTDQPQHF.

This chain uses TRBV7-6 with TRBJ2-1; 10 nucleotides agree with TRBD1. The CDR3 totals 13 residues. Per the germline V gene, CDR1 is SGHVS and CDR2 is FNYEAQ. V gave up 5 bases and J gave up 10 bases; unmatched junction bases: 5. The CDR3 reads CASSPQTGGEQFF. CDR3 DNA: TGTGCCAGCAGCCCGCAGACAGGGGGCGAGCAGTTCTTC.

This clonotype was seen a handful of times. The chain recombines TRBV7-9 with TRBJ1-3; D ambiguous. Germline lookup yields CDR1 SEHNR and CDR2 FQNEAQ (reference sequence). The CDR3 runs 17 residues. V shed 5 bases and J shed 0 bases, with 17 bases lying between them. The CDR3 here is CASSPGLSISSGNTIYF. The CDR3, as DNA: TGTGCCAGCAGCCCAGGACTGTCAATTAGCTCTGGAAACACCATATATTTT.

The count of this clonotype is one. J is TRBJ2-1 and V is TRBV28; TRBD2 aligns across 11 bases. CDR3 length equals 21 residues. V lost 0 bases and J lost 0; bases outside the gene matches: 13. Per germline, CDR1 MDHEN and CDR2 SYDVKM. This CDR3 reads CASSLWGLAAEGRGSYNEQFF. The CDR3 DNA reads TGTGCCAGCAGTTTATGGGGACTAGCGGCCGAGGGAAGGGGCTCCTACAATGAGCAGTTCTTC.

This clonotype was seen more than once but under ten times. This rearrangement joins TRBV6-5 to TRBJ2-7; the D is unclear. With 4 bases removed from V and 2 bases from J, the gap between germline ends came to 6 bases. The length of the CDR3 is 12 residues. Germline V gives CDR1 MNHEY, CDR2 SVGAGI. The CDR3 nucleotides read TGTGCCAGCAGTTTAACCCCCTACGAGCAGTACTTC. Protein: CASSLTPYEQYF.

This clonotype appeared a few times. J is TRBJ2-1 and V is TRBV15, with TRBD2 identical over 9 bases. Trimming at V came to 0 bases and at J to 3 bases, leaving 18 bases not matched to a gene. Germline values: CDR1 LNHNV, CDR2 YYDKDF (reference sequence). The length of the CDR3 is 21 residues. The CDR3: CATSRDSPLSRLAVFYNEQFF. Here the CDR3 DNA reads TGTGCCACCAGCAGAGATAGCCCCCTCAGTCGACTAGCGGTATTCTACAATGAGCAGTTCTTC.

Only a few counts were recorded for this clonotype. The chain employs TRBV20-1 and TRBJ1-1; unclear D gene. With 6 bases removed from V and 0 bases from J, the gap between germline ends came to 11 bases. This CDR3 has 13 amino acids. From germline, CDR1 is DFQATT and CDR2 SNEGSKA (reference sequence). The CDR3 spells CSAPLALNTEAFF. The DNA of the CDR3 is TGCAGTGCCCCGTTAGCCTTGAACACTGAAGCTTTCTTT.

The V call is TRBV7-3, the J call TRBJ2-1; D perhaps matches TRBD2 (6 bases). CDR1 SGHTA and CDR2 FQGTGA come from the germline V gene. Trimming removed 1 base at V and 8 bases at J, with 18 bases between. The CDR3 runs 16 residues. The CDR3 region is CASSLMGPGASDEQFF. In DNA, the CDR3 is TGTGCCAGCAGCTTAATGGGGCCGGGAGCGTCTGATGAGCAGTTCTTC. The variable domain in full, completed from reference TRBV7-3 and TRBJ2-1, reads GAGVSQTPSNKVTEKGKYVELRCDPISGHTALYWYRQSLGQGPEFLIYFQGTGAADDSGLPNDRFFAVRPEGSVSTLKIQRTERGDSAVYLCASSLMGPGASDEQFFGPGTRLTVL.

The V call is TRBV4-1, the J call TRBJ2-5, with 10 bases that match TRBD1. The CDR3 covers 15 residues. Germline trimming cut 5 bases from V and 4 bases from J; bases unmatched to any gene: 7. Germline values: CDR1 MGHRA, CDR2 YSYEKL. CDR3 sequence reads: CASSERQGAGETQYF. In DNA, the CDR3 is TGCGCCAGCAGCGAAAGACAGGGGGCAGGAGAGACCCAGTACTTC.

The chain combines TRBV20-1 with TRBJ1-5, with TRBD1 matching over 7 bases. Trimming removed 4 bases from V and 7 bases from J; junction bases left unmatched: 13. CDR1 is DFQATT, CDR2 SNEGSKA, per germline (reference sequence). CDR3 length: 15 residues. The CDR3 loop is CSAKEVGQDVQPQHF. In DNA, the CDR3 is TGCAGTGCTAAAGAGGTAGGACAGGACGTCCAGCCCCAGCATTTT.

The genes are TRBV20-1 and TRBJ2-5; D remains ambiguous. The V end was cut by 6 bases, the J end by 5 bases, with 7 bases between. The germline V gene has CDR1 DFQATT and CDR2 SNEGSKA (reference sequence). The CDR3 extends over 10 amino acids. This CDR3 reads CSAGGETQYF. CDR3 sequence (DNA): TGCAGTGCAGGTGGGGAGACCCAGTACTTC.

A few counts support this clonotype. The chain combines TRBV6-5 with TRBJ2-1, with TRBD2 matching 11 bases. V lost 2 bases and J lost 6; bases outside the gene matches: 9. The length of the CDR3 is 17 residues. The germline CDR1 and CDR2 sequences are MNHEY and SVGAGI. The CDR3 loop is CASSYISGTSGSNEQFF. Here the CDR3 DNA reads TGTGCCAGCAGTTACATAAGCGGGACTAGCGGCTCCAATGAGCAGTTCTTC.

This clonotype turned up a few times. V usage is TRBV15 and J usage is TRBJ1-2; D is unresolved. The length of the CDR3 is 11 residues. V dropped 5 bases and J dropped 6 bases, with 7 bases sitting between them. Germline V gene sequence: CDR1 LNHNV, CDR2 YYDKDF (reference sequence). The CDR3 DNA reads TGTGCCACCAGCGGATTAAATGGCTACACCTTC. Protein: CATSGLNGYTF.

CDR3 nucleotides: TGTGCCAGCAGTTACAGGGGCTCCTCGCTGGGGACCCAGTACTTC. This translates into CASSYRGSSLGTQYF. The J gene is TRBJ2-5, the V gene TRBV6-5; tentative D call: TRBD1 (5 bases). V lost 2 bases and J lost 7, with 17 bases in between. Germline V gene sequence: CDR1 MNHEY, CDR2 SVGAGI. CDR3 size: 15 residues.